This T cell receptor beta chain was captured in a study of Ad26.COV2.S vaccination and SARS-CoV-2 variants. The sample's treatment: around 19 received Ad26.COV2.S at low or high dose, single or two shots; several received placebo; per-sample allocation not given. Collection of the samples took place on day 63 after the first injection of vaccine or placebo. Boston hosted the donor, who was an adult aged 18-55 years. Data came from immunoSEQ multiplex PCR; TCRdb stores just in-frame clones and leaves some out. The sample includes about 680,000 clones, approximately 88% seen only once; the top ten take approximately 1.5%. Looked up from germline, CDR1 is ENHRY and CDR2 is SYGVKD. V lost 4 bases and J lost 5; bases outside the gene matches: 4. The CDR3 consists of 15 residues.

The gene calls are TRBV10-3 and TRBJ2-2, with 10 bases fitting TRBD2. This clonotype was sampled from a person between 18 and 65 years old who received the Ad26.COV2.S COVID-19 vaccine or a placebo. The specimen comprised peripheral blood, sampled in a trial of Ad26.COV2.S vaccine versus placebo. The CDR3 loop is CAISVTTSGTGELFF. In nucleotides, the CDR3 is TGTGCCATCAGTGTTACGACTAGCGGGACCGGGGAGCTGTTTTTT.